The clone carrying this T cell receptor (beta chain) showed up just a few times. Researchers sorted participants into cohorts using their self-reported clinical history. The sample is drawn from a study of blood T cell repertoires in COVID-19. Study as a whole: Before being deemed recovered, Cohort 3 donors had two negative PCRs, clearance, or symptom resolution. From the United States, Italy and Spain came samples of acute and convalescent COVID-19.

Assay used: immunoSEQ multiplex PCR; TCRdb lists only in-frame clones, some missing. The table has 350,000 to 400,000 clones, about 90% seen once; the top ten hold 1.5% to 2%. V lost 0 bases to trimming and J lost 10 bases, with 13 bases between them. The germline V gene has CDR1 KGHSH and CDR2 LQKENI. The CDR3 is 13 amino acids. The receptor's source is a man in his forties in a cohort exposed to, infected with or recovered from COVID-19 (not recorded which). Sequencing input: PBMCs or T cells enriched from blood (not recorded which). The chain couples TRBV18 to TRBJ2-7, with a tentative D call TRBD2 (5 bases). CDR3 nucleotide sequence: TGTGCCAGCTCACCACCGACCCGGGGTGAACAGTACTTC. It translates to CASSPPTRGEQYF.